This T cell receptor (beta chain) was documented in a study of early T cells in non-severe SARS-CoV-2 infection. Study details: Whole-blood bulk RNA, unsorted, was sequenced, and chains were unpaired.

Germline V gene data show CDR1 as DFQATT and CDR2 as SNEGSKA (reference sequence). The CDR3 totals 14 residues. The ends were cut back, 3 bases at V and 1 base at J, with 12 bases in the middle. Attachment of unique molecular identifiers was made to individual cDNA molecules. Using its own MiXCR run on the 5' RACE reads, TCRdb lists one record per CDR3 protein. The table records under 30,000 distinct CDR3 sequences, about 5.7% of them present only once. Study results and caveats: Private and CD4 specificities were missed by VDJdb matching, which favored anti-spike CD8 responses.

This clonotype was seen repeatedly, ten times or more. Its antigen is not known. The sample was whole blood. The chain employs TRBV20-1 and TRBJ1-1, with D unresolved. The TCR originated in an adult who was a healthcare worker with PCR-confirmed SARS-CoV-2 infection or an uninfected control (not recorded which). The CDR3 DNA reads as TGCAGTGCTAGTTCCCCTTTGGGGAACACTGAAGCTTTCTTT. It translates to CSASSPLGNTEAFF.